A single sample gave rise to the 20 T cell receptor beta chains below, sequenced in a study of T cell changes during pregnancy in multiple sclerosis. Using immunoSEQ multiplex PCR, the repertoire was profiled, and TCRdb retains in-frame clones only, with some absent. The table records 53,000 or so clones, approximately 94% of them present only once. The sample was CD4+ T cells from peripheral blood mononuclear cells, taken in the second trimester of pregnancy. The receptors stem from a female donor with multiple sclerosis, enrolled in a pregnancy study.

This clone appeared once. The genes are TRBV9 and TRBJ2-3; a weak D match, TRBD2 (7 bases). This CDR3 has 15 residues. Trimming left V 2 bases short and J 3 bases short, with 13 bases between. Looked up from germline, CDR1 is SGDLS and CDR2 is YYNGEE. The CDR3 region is CASSVRGGRTDTQYF. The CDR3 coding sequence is TGTGCCAGCAGCGTTAGGGGGGGGCGAACAGATACGCAGTATTTT.

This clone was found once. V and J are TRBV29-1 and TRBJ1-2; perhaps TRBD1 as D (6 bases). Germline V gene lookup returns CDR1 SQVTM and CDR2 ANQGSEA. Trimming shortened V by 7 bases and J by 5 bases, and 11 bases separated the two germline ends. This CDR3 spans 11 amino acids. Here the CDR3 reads CSANREYGYTF. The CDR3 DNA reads TGCAGCGCCAACAGGGAGTATGGCTACACCTTC. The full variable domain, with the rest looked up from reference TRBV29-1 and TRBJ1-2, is SAVISQKPSRDICQRGTSLTIQCQVDSQVTMMFWYRQQPGQSLTLIATANQGSEATYESGFVIDKFPISRPNLTFSTLTVSNMSPEDSSIYLCSANREYGYTFGSGTRLTVV.

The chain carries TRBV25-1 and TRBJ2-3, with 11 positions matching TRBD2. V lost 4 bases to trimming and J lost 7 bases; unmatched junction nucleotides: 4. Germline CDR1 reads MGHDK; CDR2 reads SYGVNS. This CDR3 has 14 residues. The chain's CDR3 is CASSVGTSGYTQYF. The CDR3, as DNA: TGTGCCAGCAGTGTCGGGACTAGCGGTTATACGCAGTATTTT. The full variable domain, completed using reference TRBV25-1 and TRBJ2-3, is EADIYQTPRYLVIGTGKKITLECSQTMGHDKMYWYQQDPGMELHLIHYSYGVNSTEKGDLSSESTVSRIRTEHFPLTLESARPSHTSQYLCASSVGTSGYTQYFGPGTRLTVL.

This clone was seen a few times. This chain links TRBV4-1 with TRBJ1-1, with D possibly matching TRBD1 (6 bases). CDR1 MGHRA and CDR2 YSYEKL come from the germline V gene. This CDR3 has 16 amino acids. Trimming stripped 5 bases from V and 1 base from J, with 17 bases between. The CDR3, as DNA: TGCGCCAGCAGCACTCGACAGGAACAAGGGAACACTGAAGCTTTCTTT. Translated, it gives CASSTRQEQGNTEAFF.

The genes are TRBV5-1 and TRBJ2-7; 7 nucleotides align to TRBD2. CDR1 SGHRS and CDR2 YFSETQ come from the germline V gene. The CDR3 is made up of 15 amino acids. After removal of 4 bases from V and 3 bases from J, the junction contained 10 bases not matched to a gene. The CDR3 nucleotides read TGCGCCAGCAGCCTCGATCCCGGGGGGTTCTACGAGCAGTACTTC. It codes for CASSLDPGGFYEQYF.

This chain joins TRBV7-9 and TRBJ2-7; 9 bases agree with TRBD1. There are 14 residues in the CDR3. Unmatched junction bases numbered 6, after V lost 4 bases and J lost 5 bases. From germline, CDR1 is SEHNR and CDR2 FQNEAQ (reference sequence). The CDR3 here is CASSYRTGDHEQYF. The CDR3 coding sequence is TGTGCCAGCAGCTACCGGACAGGGGACCACGAGCAGTACTTC.

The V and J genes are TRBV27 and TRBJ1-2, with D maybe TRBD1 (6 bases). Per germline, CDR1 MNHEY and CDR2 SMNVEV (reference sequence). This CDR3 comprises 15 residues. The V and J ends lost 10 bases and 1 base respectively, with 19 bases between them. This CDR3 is CAIPGGTPLNYGYTF. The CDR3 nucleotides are TGTGCCATCCCGGGGGGGACACCTCTTAACTATGGCTACACCTTC.

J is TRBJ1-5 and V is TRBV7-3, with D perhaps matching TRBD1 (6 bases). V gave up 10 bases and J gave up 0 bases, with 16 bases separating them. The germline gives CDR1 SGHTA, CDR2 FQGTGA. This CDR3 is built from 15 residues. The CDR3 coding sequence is TGTGCCAACCGGGGGGGCGACAATAGCAATCAGCCCCAGCATTTT. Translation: CANRGGDNSNQPQHF.

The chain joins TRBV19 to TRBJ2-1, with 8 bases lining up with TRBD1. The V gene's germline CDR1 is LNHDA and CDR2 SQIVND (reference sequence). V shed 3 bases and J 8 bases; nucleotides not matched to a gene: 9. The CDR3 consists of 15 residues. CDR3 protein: CASSIFQGAVYEQFF. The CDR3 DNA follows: TGTGCCAGTAGTATCTTTCAGGGGGCGGTCTATGAGCAGTTCTTC.

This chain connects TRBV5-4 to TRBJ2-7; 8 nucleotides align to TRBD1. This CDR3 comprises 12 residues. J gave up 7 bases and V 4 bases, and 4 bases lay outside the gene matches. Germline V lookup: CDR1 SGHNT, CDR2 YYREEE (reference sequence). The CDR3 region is CASSPTGVEQYF. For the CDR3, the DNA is TGTGCCAGCAGCCCGACAGGGGTTGAGCAGTACTTC.

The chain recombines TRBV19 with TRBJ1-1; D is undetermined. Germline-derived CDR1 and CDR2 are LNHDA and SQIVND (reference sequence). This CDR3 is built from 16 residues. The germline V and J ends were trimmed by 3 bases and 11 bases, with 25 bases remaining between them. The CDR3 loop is CASSMEETGPRSWAFF. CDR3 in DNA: TGTGCCAGTAGTATGGAGGAGACTGGCCCCCGTAGCTGGGCTTTCTTT.

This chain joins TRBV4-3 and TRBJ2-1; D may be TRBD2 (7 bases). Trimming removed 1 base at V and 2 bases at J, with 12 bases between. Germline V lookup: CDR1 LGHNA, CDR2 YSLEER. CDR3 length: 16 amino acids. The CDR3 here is CASSQVRGGTYNEQFF. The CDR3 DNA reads TGCGCCAGCAGCCAAGTGAGGGGGGGTACCTACAATGAGCAGTTCTTC.

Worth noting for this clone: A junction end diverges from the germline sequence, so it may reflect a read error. CDR3 coding DNA: TGTACCAGCAGTGATGGGCTCTATCAAACCTACGAGCAGTACTTC. Its translation is CTSSDGLYQTYEQYF. J is TRBJ2-7 and V is TRBV2; no definite D call. Germline CDR1 and CDR2: SNHLY and FYNNEI. The CDR3 sequence is 15 residues long.

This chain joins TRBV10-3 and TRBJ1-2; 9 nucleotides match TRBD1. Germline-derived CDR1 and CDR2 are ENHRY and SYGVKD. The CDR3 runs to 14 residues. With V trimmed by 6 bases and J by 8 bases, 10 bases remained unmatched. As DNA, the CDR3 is TGTGCCATCAGCCGGGACAGGGAAATAGGGGGCTACACCTTC. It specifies CAISRDREIGGYTF.

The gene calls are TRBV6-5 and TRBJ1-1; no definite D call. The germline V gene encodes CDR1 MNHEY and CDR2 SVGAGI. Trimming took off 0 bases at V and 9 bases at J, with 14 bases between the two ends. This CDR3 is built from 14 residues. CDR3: CASSYSRAQPKAFF. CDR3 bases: TGTGCCAGCAGTTACTCGCGGGCCCAACCCAAAGCTTTCTTT.

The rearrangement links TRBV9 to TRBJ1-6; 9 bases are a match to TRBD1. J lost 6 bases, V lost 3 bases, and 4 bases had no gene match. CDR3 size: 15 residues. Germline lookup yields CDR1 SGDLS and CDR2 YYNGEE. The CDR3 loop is CASSEGQGGNSPLHF. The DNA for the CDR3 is TGTGCCAGCAGCGAGGGACAGGGTGGTAATTCACCCCTCCACTTT. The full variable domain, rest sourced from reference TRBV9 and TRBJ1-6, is DSGVTQTPKHLITATGQRVTLRCSPRSGDLSVYWYQQSLDQGLQFLIQYYNGEERAKGNILERFSAQQFPDLHSELNLSSLELGDSALYFCASSEGQGGNSPLHFGNGTRLTVT.

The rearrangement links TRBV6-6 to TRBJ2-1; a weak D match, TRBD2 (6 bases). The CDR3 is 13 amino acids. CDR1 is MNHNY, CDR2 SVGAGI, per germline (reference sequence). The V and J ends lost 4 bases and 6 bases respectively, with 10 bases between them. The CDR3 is CASSSPTSNEQFF. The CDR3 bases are TGTGCCAGCAGTTCCCCGACTAGCAATGAGCAGTTCTTC.

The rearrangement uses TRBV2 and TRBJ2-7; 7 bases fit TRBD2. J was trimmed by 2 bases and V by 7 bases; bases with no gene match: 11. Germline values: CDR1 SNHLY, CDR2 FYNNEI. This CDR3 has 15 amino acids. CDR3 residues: CASILGIGGTYEQYF. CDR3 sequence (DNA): TGTGCCAGCATTTTAGGGATCGGGGGGACCTACGAGCAGTACTTC.

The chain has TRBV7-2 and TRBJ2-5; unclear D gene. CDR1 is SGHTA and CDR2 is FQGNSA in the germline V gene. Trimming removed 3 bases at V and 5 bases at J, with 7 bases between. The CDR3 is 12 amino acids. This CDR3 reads CASSFLVETQYF. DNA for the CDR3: TGTGCCAGCAGCTTTTTAGTGGAGACCCAGTACTTC. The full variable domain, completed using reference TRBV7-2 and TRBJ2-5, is GAGVSQSPSNKVTEKGKDVELRCDPISGHTALYWYRQSLGQGLEFLIYFQGNSAPDKSGLPSDRFSAERTGGSVSTLTIQRTQQEDSAVYLCASSFLVETQYFGPGTRLLVL.

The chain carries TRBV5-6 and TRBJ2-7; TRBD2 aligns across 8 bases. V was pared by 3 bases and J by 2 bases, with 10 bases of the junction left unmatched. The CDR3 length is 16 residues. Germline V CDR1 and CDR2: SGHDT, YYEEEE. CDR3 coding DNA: TGTGCCAGCAGCTCAAGCGGGGGTTACCTTACCTACGAGCAGTACTTC. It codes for CASSSSGGYLTYEQYF.